Each of the 21 T cell receptor beta chains below was sequenced from the same sample in a study of glioma-infiltrating T cells. The iRepertoire nested amplicon-rescue multiplex PCR amplified TCR alpha and beta CDR3s from RNA. TCRdb reprocessed the multiplex PCR reads via MiXCR and lists one record per CDR3 protein. The sample holds 44,000 or so distinct CDR3 sequences, approximately 20% seen once. The specimen sequenced was glioma tissue, nonneoplastic brain tissue, or PBMCs (not recorded which). The source of these receptors is a human donor with low-grade glioma or glioblastoma, undergoing nonglioma brain surgery, or in good health (not recorded which).

This clonotype was seen repeatedly, ten times or more. CDR3 sequence (DNA): TGCAGTGCCCACCTCCGGGACAGGGGTACGGATACGCAGTATTTT. Protein: CSAHLRDRGTDTQYF. V usage is TRBV20-1 and J usage is TRBJ2-3, with 10 positions matching TRBD1. CDR1 is DFQATT, CDR2 SNEGSKA, per germline (reference sequence). The CDR3 length is 15 residues. With 6 bases clipped from V and 6 bases from J, the junction kept 12 bases outside the gene matches.

Of note for this clonotype: A much larger clone lies one base from this, so it may be a read error. The CDR3 DNA reads as TGTGCCACCACCGACCAGCGGAGCACAGATATGCAGTATTTT. It translates to CATTDQRSTDMQYF. The rearrangement joins TRBV24-1 to TRBJ2-3; possible D gene TRBD2, 5 bases. The CDR3 is 14 residues long. Germline loops: CDR1 KGHDR, CDR2 SFDVKD.

This clonotype was picked up a small number of times. This chain connects TRBV19 to TRBJ2-3, with TRBD2 matching 8 bases. Trimming cost V 3 bases and J 5 bases; bases outside gene matches: 7. The CDR3 totals 15 residues. Germline CDR1 and CDR2: LNHDA and SQIVND (reference sequence). The CDR3 protein is CASSMVGGGVDTQYF. The CDR3 nucleotides read TGTGCCAGTAGTATGGTCGGGGGGGGGGTAGATACGCAGTATTTT. Full variable domain (remainder filled in from reference TRBV19 and TRBJ2-3): DGGITQSPKYLFRKEGQNVTLSCEQNLNHDAMYWYRQDPGQGLRLIYYSQIVNDFQKGDIAEGYSVSREKKESFPLTVTSAQKNPTAFYLCASSMVGGGVDTQYFGPGTRLTVL.

This clonotype was counted only a few times. The chain combines TRBV12-5 with TRBJ1-5; the D gene is possibly TRBD1 (5 bases). The germline V gene has CDR1 LGHNT and CDR2 FRNRAP. The CDR3 spans 16 residues. Trimming took off 5 bases at V and 3 bases at J, with 17 bases between the two ends. CDR3 loop: CASGPGTFPYNQPQHF. The CDR3 nucleotides are TGTGCTAGTGGTCCCGGGACTTTCCCCTACAATCAGCCCCAGCATTTT. Based on the CDR3 plus reference TRBV12-5 and TRBJ1-5, the full variable domain is DARVTQTPRHKVTEMGQEVTMRCQPILGHNTVFWYRQTMMQGLELLAYFRNRAPLDDSGMPKDRFSAEMPDATLATLKIQPSEPRDSAVYFCASGPGTFPYNQPQHFGDGTRLSIL.

This clonotype showed up many times. The chain couples TRBV6-1 to TRBJ2-3; possibly TRBD1 or TRBD2 for D (5 bases each). Looked up from germline, CDR1 is MNHNS and CDR2 is SASEGT. This CDR3 region has 16 residues. V lost 6 bases, J lost 1 base, and 17 bases lay in between. CDR3 loop: CASSPGAQRRTDTQYF. CDR3 in DNA: TGTGCCAGCAGCCCCGGGGCCCAGCGGCGCACAGATACGCAGTATTTT.

In this sample, this clonotype turned up a few times. The V and J genes are TRBV29-1 and TRBJ1-1; no definite D call. Germline V CDR1 and CDR2: SQVTM, ANQGSEA. V lost 3 bases and J 3 bases, leaving 11 bases between the germline ends. The CDR3 loop spans 13 amino acids. The DNA for the CDR3 is TGCAGCGTTGAGAGGGAAACGTACACTGAAGCTTTCTTT. Translating gives CSVERETYTEAFF.

The sample holds many counts of this clonotype. The chain carries TRBV19 and TRBJ2-1; maybe TRBD1 (6 bases). Trimming shortened V by 4 bases and J by 5 bases, and 12 bases separated the two germline ends. CDR1 is LNHDA and CDR2 is SQIVND in the germline V gene (reference sequence). There are 14 residues in the CDR3. The CDR3 loop reads CASSKTGHHNEQFF. CDR3 nucleotides: TGTGCCAGTAGTAAGACGGGACACCACAATGAGCAGTTCTTC.

This clonotype was seen repeatedly, ten times or more. The V call is TRBV3-1, the J call TRBJ1-1; D gene ambiguous. Germline V gene sequence: CDR1 LGHDT, CDR2 YNNKEL (reference sequence). Trimming shortened V by 4 bases and J by 6 bases, and 12 bases separated the two germline ends. CDR3 length equals 13 residues. This CDR3 is CASSPLRVPEAFF. The DNA for the CDR3 is TGTGCCAGCAGCCCGCTTCGGGTCCCTGAAGCTTTCTTT.

Many counts were recorded for this clonotype. J is TRBJ2-1 and V is TRBV7-9, with D possibly TRBD1 on 5 matching bases. This CDR3 is built from 15 residues. Germline V lookup: CDR1 SEHNR, CDR2 FQNEAQ (reference sequence). Trimming cost V 4 bases and J 0 bases, with 10 bases left between them. In nucleotides, the CDR3 is TGTGCCAGCAGCTCCAGGGAAAGCTCCTACAATGAGCAGTTCTTC. This encodes CASSSRESSYNEQFF. The full variable domain, completed using reference TRBV7-9 and TRBJ2-1, is DTGVSQNPRHKITKRGQNVTFRCDPISEHNRLYWYRQTLGQGPEFLTYFQNEAQLEKSRLLSDRFSAERPKGSFSTLEIQRTEQGDSAMYLCASSSRESSYNEQFFGPGTRLTVL.

This clonotype occurred many times. V and J are TRBV14 and TRBJ1-6, with no clear D. The CDR3 is 14 residues long. V lost 0 bases, J lost 7 bases, and 7 bases lay in between. Per the germline V gene, CDR1 is SGHDN and CDR2 is FVKESK. CDR3 nucleotide sequence: TGTGCCAGCAGCCAAGATTGGAGAAATTCACCCCTCCACTTT. Protein: CASSQDWRNSPLHF.

This clonotype was observed a handful of times. The chain joins TRBV5-1 to TRBJ2-7; D gene uncertain. Per germline, CDR1 SGHRS and CDR2 YFSETQ. CDR3 length: 14 amino acids. V was shortened by 0 bases and J by 2 bases, with 9 bases between the two germline ends. The CDR3 sequence is CASSLGSEAYEQYV. The CDR3 DNA reads TGCGCCAGCAGCTTGGGATCGGAAGCCTACGAGCAGTACGTC.

The rearrangement links TRBV19 to TRBJ1-5; possible D gene TRBD1, 6 bases. This CDR3 spans 14 amino acids. V dropped 5 bases and J dropped 1 base, with 9 bases sitting between them. The V gene's germline CDR1 is LNHDA and CDR2 SQIVND (reference sequence). CDR3 amino acids: CASSEGGSNQPQHF. The DNA of the CDR3 is TGTGCCAGTAGTGAGGGGGGAAGCAATCAGCCCCAGCATTTT.

This clonotype has a count of ten or more. The chain is built from TRBV4-1 and TRBJ2-7; TRBD1 might be the D (6 bases). V was cut by 4 bases and J by 0 bases, with 10 bases left in between. This CDR3 has 14 amino acids. Germline loops: CDR1 MGHRA, CDR2 YSYEKL. CDR3 DNA: TGCGCCAGCAGCCCGTGGACAGACTCCTACGAGCAGTACTTC. This encodes CASSPWTDSYEQYF.

Notes on this clonotype: A much larger clonotype is one base distant, so this may be a read error. The chain is built from TRBV7-9 and TRBJ2-7; 7 bases align to TRBD1. CDR3 length equals 15 residues. Losses at the gene ends were 3 bases for V and 2 bases for J; bases not matched to a gene: 7. Germline V gene lookup returns CDR1 SEHNR and CDR2 FQNEAQ (reference sequence). The CDR3 here is CASSFSGTDTYEQYF. The DNA for the CDR3 is TGTGCCAGCAGCTTCTCCGGGACAGACACCTACGAGCAGTACTTC.

This clonotype was seen repeatedly, ten times or more. The rearrangement joins TRBV5-4 to TRBJ2-1; 7 nucleotides agree with TRBD1. V lost 4 bases and J lost 7; bases outside the gene matches: 17. Germline V lookup: CDR1 SGHNT, CDR2 YYREEE (reference sequence). This CDR3 has 17 residues. In DNA form, the CDR3 reads TGTGCCAGCAGCCCGTACCCCCTGACAGGGATGGGTAATGAGCAGTTCTTC. As protein: CASSPYPLTGMGNEQFF.

This clonotype was found many times. V gene TRBV4-1 combines with J gene TRBJ1-1, with 9 bases lining up with TRBD1. Losses at the gene ends were 1 base for V and 4 bases for J; bases not matched to a gene: 10. CDR3 length: 17 residues. Germline V lookup: CDR1 MGHRA, CDR2 YSYEKL. The CDR3: CASSQVGQGLAGTEAFF. CDR3 bases: TGCGCCAGCAGCCAAGTCGGACAGGGGCTTGCGGGCACTGAAGCTTTCTTT.

The V and J genes are TRBV11-2 and TRBJ2-2, with a tentative D call TRBD1 (5 bases). CDR3 length: 15 residues. The V end lost 2 bases, the J end lost 4 bases, and 11 bases lay between the germline ends. Germline CDR1 reads SGHAT; CDR2 reads FQNNGV. CDR3 bases: TGTGCCAGCAGCTTACGACAGTACGGCACCGGGGAGCTGTTTTTT. Translating it yields CASSLRQYGTGELFF.

Many counts were recorded for this clonotype. The chain carries TRBV28 and TRBJ2-5; D assignment may be TRBD1 or TRBD2 (5 bases each). There are 15 residues in the CDR3. With 2 bases removed from V and 2 bases from J, the gap between germline ends came to 12 bases. Germline assignment: CDR1 MDHEN and CDR2 SYDVKM. CDR3 sequence (DNA): TGTGCCAGCAGTTTAAGGGACGTCATTCAAGAGACCCAGTACTTC. Protein sequence: CASSLRDVIQETQYF.

On this clonotype itself: Mismatch with germline at one junction end may stem from a read error. This sequence joins TRBV20-1 and TRBJ2-5; D might be TRBD2 (6 bases). The CDR3 contains 16 residues. The germline gives CDR1 DFQATT, CDR2 SNEGSKA (reference sequence). CDR3 nucleotides: TGCAGTGCTAGAGATCGAAGGCGGGAAGTACAAGGGACCCAGTACTTC. It specifies CSARDRRREVQGTQYF.

This rearrangement joins TRBV29-1 to TRBJ2-5; maybe TRBD1 (6 bases). The germline V gene has CDR1 SQVTM and CDR2 ANQGSEA. Trimming cost V 7 bases and J 5 bases, with 14 bases left between them. The CDR3 runs 12 residues. The DNA for the CDR3 is TGCAGCGGCAGGGACAATAGGGAGACCCAGTACTTC. Its protein is CSGRDNRETQYF.

In its sample, this clonotype was seen a few times. The V and J genes are TRBV10-3 and TRBJ2-7; 12 bases are shared with TRBD2. The germline gives CDR1 ENHRY, CDR2 SYGVKD. V dropped 4 bases and J dropped 6; count of bases not matched to a gene: 4. The CDR3 has 14 residues. The CDR3 spells CAISGTSGVSEQYF. The CDR3 DNA reads as TGTGCCATCAGTGGGACTAGCGGGGTTTCCGAGCAGTACTTC.